This T cell receptor beta chain was found in a study of blood T cell repertoires in COVID-19. Across the whole study: COVID-19 samples from acute and convalescent phases originated in the United States, Italy and Spain.

In Cohort 3, a recovered donor had either two negative PCRs, clearance, or symptom resolution. Authors' methods: It was from reference gene primer amplification that nucleated cell counts were estimated. Some clones are missing from TCRdb's copy, which holds only in-frame ones; the method was immunoSEQ multiplex PCR. V and J calls and clone size are given by that table; D and trimming were obtained from the DNA. The sample holds 150,000 to 200,000 clones; approximately 88% are singletons and the top ten take over 10%. CDR3 size: 15 residues. From germline, CDR1 is MGHDK and CDR2 SYGVNS. Trimming stripped 3 bases from V and 7 bases from J, with 15 bases between.

The chain couples TRBV25-1 to TRBJ1-4, with D tentatively TRBD1 (6 bases). The sequence was obtained from a woman aged 55-69 years who had recovered from COVID-19. The sample consisted of PBMCs or T cells enriched from blood (not recorded which). CDR3 sequence: CASSDPGLGGEKLFF. In nucleotides, the CDR3 is TGTGCCAGCAGTGATCCAGGGTTAGGGGGTGAAAAACTGTTTTTT.